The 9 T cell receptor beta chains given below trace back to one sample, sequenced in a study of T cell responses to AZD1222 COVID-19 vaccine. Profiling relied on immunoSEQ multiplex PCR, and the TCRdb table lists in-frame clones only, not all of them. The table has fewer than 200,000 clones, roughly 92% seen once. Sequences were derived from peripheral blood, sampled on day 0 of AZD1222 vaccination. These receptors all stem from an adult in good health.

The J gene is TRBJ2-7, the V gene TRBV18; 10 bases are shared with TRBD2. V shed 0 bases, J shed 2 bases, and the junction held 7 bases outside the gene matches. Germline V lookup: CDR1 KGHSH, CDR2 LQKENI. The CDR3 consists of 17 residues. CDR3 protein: CASSPPGILAGAYEQYF. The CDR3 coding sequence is TGTGCCAGCTCACCACCAGGGATCCTAGCGGGAGCCTACGAGCAGTACTTC. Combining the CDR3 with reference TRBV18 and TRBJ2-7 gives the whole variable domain NAGVMQNPRHLVRRRGQEARLRCSPMKGHSHVYWYRQLPEEGLKFMVYLQKENIIDESGMPKERFSAEFPKEGPSILRIQQVVRGDSAAYFCASSPPGILAGAYEQYFGPGTRLTVT.

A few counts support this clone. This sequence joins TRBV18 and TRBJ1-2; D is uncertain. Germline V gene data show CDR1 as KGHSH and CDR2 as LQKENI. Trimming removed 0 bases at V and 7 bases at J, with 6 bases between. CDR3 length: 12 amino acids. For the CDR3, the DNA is TGTGCCAGCTCACCACCTGGATCTGGCTACACCTTC. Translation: CASSPPGSGYTF.

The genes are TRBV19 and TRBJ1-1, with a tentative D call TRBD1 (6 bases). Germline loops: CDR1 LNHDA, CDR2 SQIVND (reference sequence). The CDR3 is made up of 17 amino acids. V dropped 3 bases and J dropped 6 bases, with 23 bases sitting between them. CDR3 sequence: CASSIGVGGQLSPEAFF. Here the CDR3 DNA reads TGTGCCAGTAGTATTGGGGTGGGGGGCCAATTATCGCCTGAAGCTTTCTTT.

CDR3 coding DNA: TGCGCCAGCAGCTTCGGTAGCGGTGAAAAACTGTTTTTT. Its translation: CASSFGSGEKLFF. The rearrangement links TRBV5-1 to TRBJ1-4; D gene uncertain. Germline CDR1 reads SGHRS; CDR2 reads YFSETQ. The CDR3 spans 13 residues. Trimming pared 2 bases from V and 7 bases from J, leaving 9 bases between.

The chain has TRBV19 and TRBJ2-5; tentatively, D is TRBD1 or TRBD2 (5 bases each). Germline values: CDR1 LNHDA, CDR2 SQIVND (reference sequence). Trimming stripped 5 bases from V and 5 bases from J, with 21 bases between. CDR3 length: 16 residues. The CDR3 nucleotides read TGTGCCAGTAGTCCCCGGGGCCAAACCGCTGGGGAGACCCAGTACTTC. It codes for CASSPRGQTAGETQYF.

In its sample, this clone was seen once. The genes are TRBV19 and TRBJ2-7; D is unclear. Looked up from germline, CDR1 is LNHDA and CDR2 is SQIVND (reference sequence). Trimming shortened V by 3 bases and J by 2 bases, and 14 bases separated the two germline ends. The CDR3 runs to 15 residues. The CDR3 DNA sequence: TGTGCCAGTAGTATTCTTCAGTCCCCAACCTACGAGCAGTACTTC. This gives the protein CASSILQSPTYEQYF.

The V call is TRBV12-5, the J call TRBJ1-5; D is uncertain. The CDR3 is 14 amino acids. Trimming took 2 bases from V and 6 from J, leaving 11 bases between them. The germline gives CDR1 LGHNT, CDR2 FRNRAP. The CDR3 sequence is CASGLTPGSQPQHF. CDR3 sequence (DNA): TGTGCTAGTGGTTTGACCCCAGGAAGTCAGCCCCAGCATTTT.

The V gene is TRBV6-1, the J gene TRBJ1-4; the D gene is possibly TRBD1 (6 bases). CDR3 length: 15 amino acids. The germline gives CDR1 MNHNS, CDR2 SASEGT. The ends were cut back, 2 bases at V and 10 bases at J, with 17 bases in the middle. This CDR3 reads CASSEFTGTGRKLFF. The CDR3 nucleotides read TGTGCCAGCAGTGAATTCACAGGGACTGGTCGAAAACTGTTTTTT.

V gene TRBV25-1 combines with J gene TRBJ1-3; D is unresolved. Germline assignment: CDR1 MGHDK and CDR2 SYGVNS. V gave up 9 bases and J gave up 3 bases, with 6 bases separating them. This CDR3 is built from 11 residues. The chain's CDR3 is CASVFGNTIYF. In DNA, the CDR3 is TGTGCCAGTGTTTTTGGAAACACCATATATTTT.